This T cell receptor (beta chain) was captured by sequencing in a study of cytomegalovirus exposure and HLA in healthy donors. Study-wide results and caveats: The HLA-A and HLA-B alleles of most subjects were reportedly predicted accurately from TCR beta sequences.

This CDR3 is 16 amino acids long. V was pared by 2 bases and J by 7 bases, with 7 bases of the junction left unmatched. CDR1 is SGHRS and CDR2 is YFSETQ in the germline V gene. Concerning this clone: Its target is not known.

The PCR had 60 Vbeta and 13 Jbeta primers. The repertoire was sequenced with immunoSEQ multiplex PCR; TCRdb's copy has only in-frame clones and lacks some. The sample carries about 180,000 clones, approximately 80% recorded once. The chain joins TRBV5-1 to TRBJ2-1, with 12 bases identical to TRBD2. Sequencing was performed on PBMCs. This receptor was taken from a man between 18 and 35 years old in good health and CMV-seronegative. The CDR3 DNA sequence: TGCGCCAGCAGCTTCGGACTAGCGGGACTTTTGAATGAGCAGTTCTTC. Protein: CASSFGLAGLLNEQFF.